This T cell receptor beta chain stems from a study of blood T cell repertoires in COVID-19. Study-level background: Italy, Spain and the United States were the sources of the convalescent and acute COVID-19 samples. The analysed material was cDNA or gDNA that came from T cells, B-cell-depleted T cells, or PBMCs.

Original analysis: Estimation of nucleated cell counts relied on the amplification of reference gene primers. Clones were read by immunoSEQ multiplex PCR, and TCRdb kept only the in-frame ones, dropping some. V and J calls and clone size are copied from that table; D and trimming were computed from the DNA. The sample has under 200,000 clones; around 87% are singletons. V dropped 0 bases and J dropped 2 bases, with 8 bases sitting between them. The CDR3 has 14 amino acids. The V gene's germline CDR1 is SGHKS and CDR2 YYEKEE (reference sequence). The TCR originated in an elderly woman in a cohort sampled during active or convalescent COVID-19. The rearrangement joins TRBV5-5 to TRBJ1-1; D call uncertain. Input material: peripheral blood. The CDR3 sequence is CASSLGRVNTEAFF. The CDR3, as DNA: TGTGCCAGCAGCTTGGGGAGGGTAAACACTGAAGCTTTCTTT.